Following are 8 T cell receptor beta chains from one sample sequenced in a study of somatic mutations in cytotoxic T cells in rheumatoid arthritis. Clones were sequenced by immunoSEQ multiplex PCR, and TCRdb holds only the in-frame ones, with some missing. Seen here are 3,000 to 4,000 clones, 90% to 95% observed once, and the top ten hold roughly 7.5%. Sequencing was performed on CD8+ T cells sorted from blood. These receptors were obtained from a woman aged 55-69 years with rheumatoid arthritis.

The chain uses TRBV27 and TRBJ2-3; 14 bases fit TRBD2. Germline values: CDR1 MNHEY, CDR2 SMNVEV (reference sequence). V was clipped by 4 bases and J by 1 base; unmatched bases: 7. The CDR3 covers 18 residues. The CDR3 region is CASSSPGTSGGRTDTQYF. CDR3 DNA sequence: TGTGCCAGCAGTTCCCCCGGGACTAGCGGGGGCCGCACAGATACGCAGTATTTT.

The CDR3 DNA is TGTGCCAGCAGCGTAAGGGGACAGGGCTGGGTGCGAACCGGGGAGCTGTTTTTT. It is translated as CASSVRGQGWVRTGELFF. This chain uses TRBV9 with TRBJ2-2, with 9 bases matching TRBD1. Germline V CDR1 and CDR2: SGDLS, YYNGEE. This CDR3 has 18 residues. V gave up 1 base and J gave up 5 bases; unmatched junction bases: 12.

The V call is TRBV5-6, the J call TRBJ1-5; 7 nucleotides match TRBD1. After removal of 1 base from V and 2 bases from J, the junction contained 12 bases not matched to a gene. Germline-derived CDR1 and CDR2 are SGHDT and YYEEEE. The CDR3 extends over 18 amino acids. The CDR3 loop is CASSLRDRNFRGNQPQHF. In DNA, the CDR3 is TGTGCCAGCAGCTTGAGGGACAGAAACTTCAGGGGCAATCAGCCCCAGCATTTT.

This rearrangement joins TRBV7-9 to TRBJ1-1; the D gene is possibly TRBD1 (5 bases). Germline CDR1 SEHNR, CDR2 FQNEAQ (reference sequence). Trimming left V 6 bases short and J 7 bases short, with 12 bases between. This CDR3 has 12 amino acids. The CDR3 sequence is CASSSRQIEAFF. CDR3 in DNA: TGTGCCAGCAGTTCGAGACAGATTGAAGCTTTCTTT. Full variable domain (rest looked up from reference TRBV7-9 and TRBJ1-1): DTGVSQNPRHKITKRGQNVTFRCDPISEHNRLYWYRQTLGQGPEFLTYFQNEAQLEKSRLLSDRFSAERPKGSFSTLEIQRTEQGDSAMYLCASSSRQIEAFFGQGTRLTVV.

This clone was observed once. The chain combines TRBV5-8 with TRBJ1-1; perhaps TRBD1 as D (5 bases). The V end was cut by 0 bases, the J end by 2 bases, with 11 bases between. Germline loops: CDR1 SGHTS, CDR2 YDEGEE. The CDR3 sequence is 15 residues long. In nucleotides, the CDR3 is TGTGCCAGCAGCTTGGCCCGGGGACTAAACACTGAAGCTTTCTTT. It is translated as CASSLARGLNTEAFF.

The chain has TRBV29-1 and TRBJ2-2, with D perhaps matching TRBD2 (5 bases). Germline CDR1 is SQVTM and CDR2 is ANQGSEA. The length of the CDR3 is 11 residues. Trimming removed 7 bases at V and 6 bases at J, with 9 bases between. The CDR3 DNA reads as TGCAGCGCGTGGGGAGCCGGGGAGCTGTTTTTT. It specifies CSAWGAGELFF.

The chain links TRBV28 to TRBJ2-1; TRBD2 matches 12 bases. Germline V gives CDR1 MDHEN, CDR2 SYDVKM. This CDR3 spans 17 amino acids. V gave up 4 bases and J gave up 1 base; unmatched junction bases: 5. The CDR3 DNA reads as TGTGCCAGCAGTTCTCCTAGCGGGAGGGCGTCCTACAATGAGCAGTTCTTC. This sequence encodes CASSSPSGRASYNEQFF.

The chain joins TRBV4-1 to TRBJ2-1; TRBD1 might be the D (5 bases). In germline, CDR1 is MGHRA, CDR2 YSYEKL. The ends were cut back, 4 bases at V and 2 bases at J, with 12 bases in the middle. The CDR3 has 15 residues. CDR3 DNA: TGCGCCAGCAGCCCCGGTAGGGGCACCTACAATGAGCAGTTCTTC. This sequence encodes CASSPGRGTYNEQFF.